This TCR beta chain originates from a study of shared clonotypes between healthy human individuals. Naive CD8 cells lacked CD45RO, underwent positive selection for CCR7 and left out terminally differentiated effector memory CD45RA+ cells. About this clone itself: What it recognizes is unknown.

The study's findings and limits: Between a few donors, naive CD4 clonotypes were shared at a level of about 5%. Clonotypes which were not shared had lower generation probabilities than clonotypes that all four donors shared.

Clones were sequenced by immunoSEQ multiplex PCR, and TCRdb holds only the in-frame ones, with some missing. Found here are 1.5 million to 2.5 million clones, less than 95% of them singletons; the top ten hold 1% to 1.5%. This CDR3 contains 13 residues. With 0 bases removed from V and 0 bases from J, the gap between germline ends came to 4 bases. The germline CDR1 and CDR2 sequences are SGDLS and YYNGEE. The material sequenced was naive CD8+ T cells sorted from blood. The receptor was derived from a man between 18 and 35 years old in good health. V usage is TRBV9 and J usage is TRBJ2-7; D not resolved. The CDR3 loop reads CASSVDLSYEQYF. As DNA, the CDR3 is TGTGCCAGCAGCGTAGACCTCTCCTACGAGCAGTACTTC.